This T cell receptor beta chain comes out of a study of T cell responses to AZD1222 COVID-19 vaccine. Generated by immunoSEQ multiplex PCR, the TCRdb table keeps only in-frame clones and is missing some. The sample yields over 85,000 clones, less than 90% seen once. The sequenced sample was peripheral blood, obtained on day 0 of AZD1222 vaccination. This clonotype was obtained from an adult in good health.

The CDR3 bases are TGTGCCAGCAGCTTATCCCAGAACACTGAAGCTTTCTTT. As protein: CASSLSQNTEAFF. The rearrangement joins TRBV11-2 to TRBJ1-1; D unclear. The ends were cut back, 2 bases at V and 1 base at J, with 5 bases in the middle. The CDR3 sequence is 13 residues long. Germline V gene sequence: CDR1 SGHAT, CDR2 FQNNGV.